These T cell receptor beta chains were read from a single sample in a study of OX40 agonist ivuxolimab in advanced cancers. Profiling relied on immunoSEQ multiplex PCR, and the TCRdb table lists in-frame clones only, not all of them. The table has 65,000 to 85,000 clones, 80% to 95% seen once; the top ten hold over 0.55%. The material sequenced was CD4+ or CD8+ T cells sorted from blood, taken in a trial of the OX40 agonist ivuxolimab. The receptors come from an adult with an advanced solid tumor such as melanoma, head and neck, liver or kidney cancer. Each CDR3 is given without its conserved first and last residue. Fields, in order: J gene, V gene, CDR3 protein.

TRBJ1-2 TRBV19 ASSFLAGTNYGYT
TRBJ2-3 TRBV5-7 ASSPGQGTDTQY
TRBJ2-5 TRBV5-1 ASTNPTQQETQY
TRBJ1-4 TRBV14 ASSRDPRGEKLF
TRBJ1-2 TRBV6-5 ASTGQGGYGYT
TRBJ1-4 TRBV2 ASIRGTNEKLF
TRBJ2-2 TRBV6-1 ASSEAGAGELF
TRBJ2-7 TRBV11-3 ASSNRQGDSEQY
TRBJ2-1 TRBV11-3 ASSLGLDGNEQF
TRBJ1-6 TRBV30 AWSVLGSPPLH
TRBJ2-7 TRBV2 ASSETGFSYEQY
TRBJ2-1 TRBV5-4 ASSHDRDNEQF
TRBJ1-2 TRBV9 ASSRTATDGYT
TRBJ2-7 TRBV7-2 ASSLSSSYEQY